These 9 T cell receptor beta chains were sequenced from one sample in a study of T cells in Graves' hyperthyroidism and ophthalmopathy. Amplification targeted TCR beta CDR3 regions from RNA transcripts. TCR CDR3 underwent first-round RT-PCR with the HTBI primer set. MiXCR was run by TCRdb on the multiplex PCR reads, yielding one entry per CDR3 protein. This table has 300,000 to 400,000 distinct CDR3 sequences, 13% appearing once. The sample taken for sequencing was blood. Every receptor here comes from a woman aged 18-35 years with Graves' hyperthyroidism.

This clonotype was found many times. The chain couples TRBV7-2 to TRBJ2-1; 9 bases map to TRBD2. CDR1 is SGHTA, CDR2 FQGNSA, per germline. The CDR3 extends over 16 amino acids. J lost 5 bases, V lost 5 bases, and 10 bases had no gene match. The DNA for the CDR3 is TGTGCCAGCAGCACCCTAAGACTAGCGGAACACAATGAGCAGTTCTTC. This codes for CASSTLRLAEHNEQFF.

This clonotype occurred a few times. V is TRBV4-1 and J is TRBJ1-5; D call uncertain. Germline CDR1 is MGHRA and CDR2 is YSYEKL. The V gene lost 1 base and the J gene lost 8 bases, with 21 bases spanning the gap. CDR3 length: 17 residues. The CDR3 reads CASSQGAAEPKEEPQHF. DNA for the CDR3: TGCGCCAGCAGCCAAGGGGCGGCCGAACCTAAAGAGGAGCCCCAGCATTTT.

This clonotype was observed at least ten times. This chain links TRBV28 with TRBJ2-1; D might be TRBD2 (5 bases). Germline values: CDR1 MDHEN, CDR2 SYDVKM. This CDR3 region has 15 residues. V was shortened by 6 bases and J by 5 bases, with 17 bases between the two germline ends. For the CDR3, the DNA is TGTGCCAGCAGCCGCCTTATGACTAAAAACAATGAGCAGTTCTTC. Encoded protein: CASSRLMTKNNEQFF.

This clonotype was recorded many times. The V gene is TRBV9, the J gene TRBJ1-3, with TRBD1 identical over 7 bases. V dropped 4 bases and J dropped 1; count of bases not matched to a gene: 8. Germline V gives CDR1 SGDLS, CDR2 YYNGEE. The CDR3 covers 16 residues. CDR3 nucleotide sequence: TGTGCCAGCAGCACCCGACAGGGACCTTCTGGAAACACCATATATTTT. Translation gives CASSTRQGPSGNTIYF.

This clonotype was observed many times. The chain employs TRBV20-1 and TRBJ1-2, with D perhaps TRBD1 (5 bases). Germline CDR1 reads DFQATT; CDR2 reads SNEGSKA (reference sequence). Trimming removed 6 bases from V and 8 bases from J, with 16 bases in between. This CDR3 has 12 residues. This chain's CDR3 is CSAPGEPGGYTF. CDR3 DNA: TGCAGTGCCCCGGGGGAGCCAGGGGGCTACACCTTC.

With respect to this clonotype: This may be a read error: a much more frequent sequence differs by one nucleotide. V and J are TRBV20-1 and TRBJ2-2, with no clear D. Germline CDR1 reads DFQATT; CDR2 reads SNEGSKA (reference sequence). The germline V and J ends were trimmed by 5 bases and 1 base, with 8 bases remaining between them. The CDR3 totals 13 residues. The CDR3 DNA reads TGCAGTGCTGGCCGTGTGAACACCGGGGAGCTGTTTTTT. This translates into CSAGRVNTGELFF.

A single count supports this clonotype. V is TRBV7-3 and J is TRBJ1-2; 10 bases are a match to TRBD1. Germline CDR1 reads SGHTA; CDR2 reads FQGTGA. This CDR3 comprises 15 residues. The V and J ends lost 5 bases and 9 bases, in that order; junction bases with no gene match: 12. In DNA, the CDR3 is TGTGCCAGCAGCCCTACCGGGACAGGGGTACAGAGCTACACCTTC. Residues: CASSPTGTGVQSYTF.

This clonotype occurred many times. The genes are TRBV7-9 and TRBJ2-1; the match to TRBD1 covers 9 bases. Trimming at V came to 3 bases and at J to 6 bases, leaving 3 bases not matched to a gene. Germline assignment: CDR1 SEHNR and CDR2 FQNEAQ (reference sequence). CDR3 size: 14 residues. Written as DNA, the CDR3 is TGTGCCAGCAGCTTGGGGGACAGGGTCAATGAGCAGTTCTTC. This gives the protein CASSLGDRVNEQFF.

This clonotype showed up many times. This chain connects TRBV2 to TRBJ2-7; D is unclear. Trimming removed 6 bases from V and 3 bases from J, with 9 bases in between. CDR3 size: 12 residues. CDR1 and CDR2 (germline): SNHLY, FYNNEI. DNA for the CDR3: TGTGCCAGCAGAGTTACGAGCTACGAGCAGTACTTC. Its translation: CASRVTSYEQYF.